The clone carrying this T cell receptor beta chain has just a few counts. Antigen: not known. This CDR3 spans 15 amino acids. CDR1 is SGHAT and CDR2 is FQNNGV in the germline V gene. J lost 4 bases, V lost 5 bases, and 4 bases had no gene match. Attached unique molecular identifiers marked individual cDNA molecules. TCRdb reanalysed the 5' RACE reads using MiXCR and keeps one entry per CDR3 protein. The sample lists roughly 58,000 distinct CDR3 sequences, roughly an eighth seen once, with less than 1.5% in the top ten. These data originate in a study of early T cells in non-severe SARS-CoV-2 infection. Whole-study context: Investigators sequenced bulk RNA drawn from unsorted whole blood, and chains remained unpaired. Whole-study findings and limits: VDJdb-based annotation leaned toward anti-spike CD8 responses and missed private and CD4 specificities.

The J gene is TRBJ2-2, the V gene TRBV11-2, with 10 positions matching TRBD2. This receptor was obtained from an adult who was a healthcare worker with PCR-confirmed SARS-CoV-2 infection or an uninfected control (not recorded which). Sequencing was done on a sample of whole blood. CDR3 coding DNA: TGTGCCAGCAGCCAGCGGGGGGGCCTCACCGGGGAGCTGTTTTTT. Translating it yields CASSQRGGLTGELFF.